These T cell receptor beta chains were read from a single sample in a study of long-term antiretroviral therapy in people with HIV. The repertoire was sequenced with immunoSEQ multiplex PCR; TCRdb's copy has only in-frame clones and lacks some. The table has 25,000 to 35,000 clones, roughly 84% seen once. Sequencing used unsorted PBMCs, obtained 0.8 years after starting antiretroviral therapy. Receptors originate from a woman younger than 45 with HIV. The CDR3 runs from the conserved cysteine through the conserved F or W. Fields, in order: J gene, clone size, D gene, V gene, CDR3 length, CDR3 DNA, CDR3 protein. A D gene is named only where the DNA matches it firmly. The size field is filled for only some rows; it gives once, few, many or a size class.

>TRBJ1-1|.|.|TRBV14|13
TGTGCCAGCAGCGCCTTTAGGGGGGCTGAAGCTTTCTTT
CASSAFRGAEAFF
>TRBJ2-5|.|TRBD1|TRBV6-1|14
TGTGCCAGCAGTGAAGGGACAGGACAAGAGACCCAGTACTTC
CASSEGTGQETQYF
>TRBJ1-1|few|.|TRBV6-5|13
TGTGCCAGCAGTTACGTAAGGGCAGGAGAAGCTTTCTTT
CASSYVRAGEAFF
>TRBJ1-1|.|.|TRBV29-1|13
TGCAGCGTTGAAAGACAGTTGAACACTGAAGCTTTCTTT
CSVERQLNTEAFF
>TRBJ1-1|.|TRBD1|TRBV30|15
TGTGCCTGGAGTGTTCCCGAGACAGGGGACACTGAAGCTTTCTTT
CAWSVPETGDTEAFF
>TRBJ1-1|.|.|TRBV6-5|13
TGTGCCAGCAGTCAGACAGGGAACACTGAAGCTTTCTTT
CASSQTGNTEAFF
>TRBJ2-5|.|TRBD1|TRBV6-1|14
TGTGCCAGCAAGTTAGGGGGCGTGGAGGAGACCCAGTACTTC
CASKLGGVEETQYF
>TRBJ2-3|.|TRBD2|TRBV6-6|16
TGTGCCAGCAGCTCGGGAGGAGCGGGGGATTCTTATACGCAGTATTTT
CASSSGGAGDSYTQYF
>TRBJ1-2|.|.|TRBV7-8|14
TGTGCCAGCAGCTTAGAACAGGGCGTCAGTGGCTACACCTTC
CASSLEQGVSGYTF
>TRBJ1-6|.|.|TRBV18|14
TGTGCCAGCTCACCGTACGGGAAGAATTCACCCCTCCACTTT
CASSPYGKNSPLHF
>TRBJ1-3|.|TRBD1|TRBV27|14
TGTGCCAGCAGTTTAGGCAGGGGGCTAAACACCATATATTTT
CASSLGRGLNTIYF
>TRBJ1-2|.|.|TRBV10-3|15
TGTGCCATCAGTGGTGGGAAGGGGGACGCGGAGGGCTACACCTTC
CAISGGKGDAEGYTF
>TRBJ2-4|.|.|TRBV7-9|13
TGTGCCAGCAGCAGCCCCCGGGTTACCATTCAGTACTTC
CASSSPRVTIQYF
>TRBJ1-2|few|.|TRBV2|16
TGTGCCAGCAGTGAACTGAGCCTCTTGATGTATTATGGCTACACCTTC
CASSELSLLMYYGYTF
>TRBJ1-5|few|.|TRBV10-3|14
TGTGCCATCAGTGACTCAGGGGGCAATCAGCCCCAGCATTTT
CAISDSGGNQPQHF
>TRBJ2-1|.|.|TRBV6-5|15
TGTGCCAGCAGACCCACCAAAGCTGTAAACAATGAGCAGTTCTTC
CASRPTKAVNNEQFF
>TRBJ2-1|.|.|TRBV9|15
TGTGCCAGCAGCGTAGAAACGGGGGTGTACAATGAGCAGTTCTTC
CASSVETGVYNEQFF
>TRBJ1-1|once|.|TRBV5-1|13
TGCGCCAGCAGCTTGGCGGTGAGCACTGAAGCTTTCTTT
CASSLAVSTEAFF
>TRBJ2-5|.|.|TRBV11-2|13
TGTGCCAGCAGCTTGGGGACTTACGAGACCCAGTACTTC
CASSLGTYETQYF
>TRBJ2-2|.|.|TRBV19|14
TGTGCCAGTAGTATCTTCGGGGAACTGGGGGAGCTGTTTTTT
CASSIFGELGELFF